The 25 T cell receptor beta chains in this list originate from one sample, sequenced in a study of cytomegalovirus exposure and HLA in healthy donors. PCR involved 60 Vbeta and 13 Jbeta primers. Repertoires were generated with immunoSEQ multiplex PCR, while TCRdb's copy carries only in-frame clones and drops some. In the table there are 150,000 to 200,000 clones, roughly 82% of which are singletons. Material: PBMCs. The receptors stem from a man between 50 and 59 years old in good health and CMV-seropositive.

The chain has TRBV4-3 and TRBJ2-1; unclear D gene. Germline CDR1 is LGHNA and CDR2 is YSLEER. With 5 bases removed from V and 9 bases from J, the gap between germline ends came to 17 bases. The CDR3 loop spans 14 amino acids. The CDR3 bases are TGCGCCAGCAGCTCAGATCATGCGAGAGGTGAGCAGTTCTTC. Protein: CASSSDHARGEQFF.

V is TRBV19 and J is TRBJ1-1; D is ambiguous. In germline, CDR1 is LNHDA, CDR2 SQIVND (reference sequence). Between the trimmed V and J ends, which lost 5 bases and 1 base, there was a span of 11 bases. The CDR3 runs 14 residues. This CDR3 is CASSPRGANTEAFF. In nucleotides, the CDR3 is TGTGCCAGTAGTCCCCGTGGAGCGAACACTGAAGCTTTCTTT.

V is TRBV7-9 and J is TRBJ1-1; D may be TRBD1 (6 bases). Trimming stripped 8 bases from V and 7 bases from J, with 14 bases between. This CDR3 spans 12 amino acids. Looked up from germline, CDR1 is SEHNR and CDR2 is FQNEAQ (reference sequence). The CDR3, as DNA: TGTGCCAGCTCCGGGACAAAGGATGAAGCTTTCTTT. Translation gives CASSGTKDEAFF.

This clone appeared a single time. The rearrangement uses TRBV18 and TRBJ1-5; tentatively, D is TRBD1 (6 bases). The CDR3 has 13 residues. V was cut by 4 bases and J by 6 bases, with 10 bases left in between. Germline lookup yields CDR1 KGHSH and CDR2 LQKENI. In DNA form, the CDR3 reads TGTGCCAGCTCACTTACAGGGATTCAGCCCCAGCATTTT. This translates into CASSLTGIQPQHF.

The J gene is TRBJ2-2, the V gene TRBV9, with TRBD2 matching over 11 bases. CDR1 and CDR2 from the germline V gene are SGDLS and YYNGEE. The CDR3 is 17 amino acids. The ends lost 0 bases at V and 1 base at J; junction bases unmatched: 2. In nucleotides, the CDR3 is TGTGCCAGCAGCGTAGCTCTAGCGGGGGGGAACACCGGGGAGCTGTTTTTT. Protein product: CASSVALAGGNTGELFF.

This clone is a singleton in its sample. The chain is built from TRBV6-1 and TRBJ2-3, with D perhaps TRBD1 (6 bases). CDR1 is MNHNS, CDR2 SASEGT, per germline. Trimming shortened V by 5 bases and J by 0 bases, and 12 bases separated the two germline ends. The CDR3 is made up of 15 amino acids. The CDR3: CASSFLQGSTDTQYF. The CDR3 nucleotides read TGTGCCAGCAGTTTCCTCCAGGGGAGCACAGATACGCAGTATTTT.

The chain combines TRBV2 with TRBJ1-5, with D maybe TRBD1 (5 bases). This CDR3 spans 13 amino acids. CDR1 and CDR2 (germline): SNHLY, FYNNEI. V was clipped by 6 bases and J by 7 bases, with 13 bases between them. For the CDR3, the DNA is TGTGCCAGCAGCAGGGCCCTGGGGCAGCCCCAGCATTTT. This translates into CASSRALGQPQHF.

The rearrangement uses TRBV28 and TRBJ2-7, with D perhaps matching TRBD2 (5 bases). CDR1 and CDR2 (germline): MDHEN, SYDVKM. CDR3 length: 15 residues. Trimming took 8 bases from V and 0 from J, leaving 17 bases between them. The CDR3 region is CASPTFLGSSYEQYF. DNA for the CDR3: TGTGCCAGCCCTACTTTTCTAGGGAGCTCCTACGAGCAGTACTTC. Full variable domain (outside the CDR3, taken from reference TRBV28 and TRBJ2-7): DVKVTQSSRYLVKRTGEKVFLECVQDMDHENMFWYRQDPGLGLRLIYFSYDVKMKEKGDIPEGYSVSREKKERFSLILESASTNQTSMYLCASPTFLGSSYEQYFGPGTRLTVT.

CDR3 loop: CASSQPNRAGNGYTF. DNA for the CDR3: TGTGCCAGTAGCCAGCCCAACAGGGCAGGAAATGGCTACACCTTC. This chain uses TRBV19 with TRBJ1-2, with D possibly TRBD1 on 6 matching bases. CDR1 and CDR2 (germline): LNHDA, SQIVND (reference sequence). The CDR3 spans 15 residues. V was clipped by 6 bases and J by 6 bases, with 20 bases between them.

V gene TRBV4-3 combines with J gene TRBJ2-7; D is unresolved. V gave up 0 bases and J gave up 1 base, with 13 bases separating them. The germline gives CDR1 LGHNA, CDR2 YSLEER. CDR3 length: 16 amino acids. This CDR3 is CASSQDRPSVSYEQYF. The CDR3 DNA reads TGCGCCAGCAGCCAAGATCGGCCCAGCGTTTCCTACGAGCAGTACTTC.

The chain has TRBV18 and TRBJ1-1, with TRBD1 matching 7 bases. The CDR3 loop spans 15 amino acids. V trimming: 2 bases; J trimming: 1 base; junction bases outside the gene matches: 4. Germline V lookup: CDR1 KGHSH, CDR2 LQKENI. The CDR3 DNA follows: TGTGCCAGCTCACCAGGGACAGCAGGGAACACTGAAGCTTTCTTT. As protein: CASSPGTAGNTEAFF.

The J gene is TRBJ2-1, the V gene TRBV2; 11 bases align to TRBD2. V shed 4 bases, J shed 6 bases, and the junction held 5 bases outside the gene matches. CDR1 and CDR2 (germline): SNHLY, FYNNEI. The CDR3 runs 15 residues. CDR3 in amino acids: CASSVLAGGTNEQFF. The CDR3 DNA sequence: TGTGCCAGCAGTGTCCTAGCGGGGGGCACCAATGAGCAGTTCTTC.

The chain carries TRBV9 and TRBJ2-1; D perhaps matches TRBD1 (6 bases). Germline CDR1 SGDLS, CDR2 YYNGEE. This CDR3 has 17 amino acids. The V end lost 4 bases, the J end lost 7 bases, and 24 bases lay between the germline ends. The CDR3 sequence: CASSPNARDTSGNEQFF. CDR3 sequence (DNA): TGTGCCAGCAGCCCAAATGCCCGGGACACCTCTGGGAATGAGCAGTTCTTC.

V is TRBV4-3 and J is TRBJ2-7; TRBD2 might be the D (6 bases). Trimming shortened V by 1 base and J by 5 bases, and 9 bases separated the two germline ends. The CDR3 extends over 13 amino acids. In germline, CDR1 is LGHNA, CDR2 YSLEER. CDR3 in amino acids: CASSQAGGDEQYF. CDR3 nucleotide sequence: TGCGCCAGCAGCCAAGCGGGCGGGGACGAGCAGTACTTC.

The chain joins TRBV5-1 to TRBJ1-1; D is uncertain. Deletions cut 2 bases from V and 7 bases from J, with 18 bases between. The CDR3 totals 15 residues. Germline V gene sequence: CDR1 SGHRS, CDR2 YFSETQ. CDR3 residues: CASSLGRTDYIEAFF. CDR3 sequence (DNA): TGCGCCAGCAGCTTAGGGCGGACTGATTATATTGAAGCTTTCTTT.

The V gene is TRBV28, the J gene TRBJ1-2; D is perhaps TRBD1 (6 bases). Germline values: CDR1 MDHEN, CDR2 SYDVKM. V dropped 4 bases and J dropped 5 bases, with 11 bases sitting between them. This CDR3 spans 13 amino acids. Here the CDR3 DNA reads TGTGCCAGCAGTTCAGGGGCGCATTATGGCTACACCTTC. It yields the protein CASSSGAHYGYTF.

The V and J genes are TRBV5-4 and TRBJ2-3, with unresolved D. This CDR3 has 14 residues. In germline, CDR1 is SGHNT, CDR2 YYREEE (reference sequence). Trimming removed 2 bases from V and 5 bases from J, with 12 bases in between. CDR3 in amino acids: CASSLLSTKDTQYF. The CDR3, as DNA: TGTGCCAGCAGCTTACTTAGTACCAAAGATACGCAGTATTTT. The entire variable domain, with the rest obtained from reference TRBV5-4 and TRBJ2-3, is as follows: ETGVTQSPTHLIKTRGQQVTLRCSSQSGHNTVSWYQQALGQGPQFIFQYYREEENGRGNFPPRFSGLQFPNYSSELNVNALELDDSALYLCASSLLSTKDTQYFGPGTRLTVL.

On this clone: Additional DNA sequences in this sample encode the identical CDR3. V and J are TRBV5-1 and TRBJ2-5; TRBD2 agrees at 7 bases. CDR1 is SGHRS, CDR2 YFSETQ, per germline. Trimming removed 0 bases from V and 2 bases from J; junction bases left unmatched: 1. The CDR3 spans 14 residues. CDR3 coding DNA: TGCGCCAGCAGCTTGGTGGGAGGGCAAGAGACCCAGTACTTC. Its translation is CASSLVGGQETQYF.

The chain is built from TRBV28 and TRBJ2-7; no definite D call. There are 11 residues in the CDR3. Germline V gene data show CDR1 as MDHEN and CDR2 as SYDVKM. Trimming cost V 4 bases and J 3 bases, with 4 bases left between them. CDR3 protein: CASSSNYEQYF. In nucleotides, the CDR3 is TGTGCCAGCAGTTCAAACTACGAGCAGTACTTC.

The chain has TRBV29-1 and TRBJ2-7; TRBD1 might be the D (5 bases). The CDR3 has 13 residues. The V end lost 3 bases, the J end lost 5 bases, and 14 bases lay between the germline ends. Germline lookup yields CDR1 SQVTM and CDR2 ANQGSEA. CDR3 nucleotides: TGCAGCGTTGAGTGGGGCGGAGCCAACGAGCAGTACTTC. Amino acids: CSVEWGGANEQYF.

CDR3 residues: CASSLMEGEQYF. CDR3 bases: TGCGCCAGCAGCTTGATGGAGGGCGAGCAGTACTTC. The chain is built from TRBV5-1 and TRBJ2-7; D might be TRBD2 (6 bases). Looked up from germline, CDR1 is SGHRS and CDR2 is YFSETQ. The CDR3 loop spans 12 amino acids. V was clipped by 1 base and J by 6 bases, with 8 bases between them. The full variable domain, its missing parts supplied by reference TRBV5-1 and TRBJ2-7, is KAGVTQTPRYLIKTRGQQVTLSCSPISGHRSVSWYQQTPGQGLQFLFEYFSETQRNKGNFPGRFSGRQFSNSRSEMNVSTLELGDSALYLCASSLMEGEQYFGPGTRLTVT.

DNA of the CDR3: TGTGCCAGCAGCCCAGGGGGATCACTTACGCAGTATTTT. Its protein is CASSPGGSLTQYF. This chain links TRBV7-2 with TRBJ2-3; TRBD1 matches at 7 bases. Trimming cost V 5 bases and J 8 bases; bases outside gene matches: 7. The CDR3 spans 13 residues. CDR1 is SGHTA and CDR2 is FQGNSA in the germline V gene.

V usage is TRBV5-4 and J usage is TRBJ2-3; D might be TRBD2 (6 bases). The CDR3 contains 16 residues. V lost 1 base and J 1 base, leaving 13 bases between the germline ends. Germline V lookup: CDR1 SGHNT, CDR2 YYREEE (reference sequence). The CDR3 loop is CASSLRVWGGTDTQYF. As DNA, the CDR3 is TGTGCCAGCAGCTTGCGGGTGTGGGGGGGCACAGATACGCAGTATTTT.

The V and J genes are TRBV19 and TRBJ1-6; no definite D call. In germline, CDR1 is LNHDA, CDR2 SQIVND (reference sequence). The CDR3 loop spans 14 amino acids. V was trimmed by 3 bases and J by 10 bases, leaving 13 bases between them. CDR3 protein: CASSIGLGGSPLHF. The CDR3 DNA reads as TGTGCCAGTAGTATCGGCCTGGGAGGCTCACCCCTCCACTTT.

The chain combines TRBV9 with TRBJ2-1; 14 bases align to TRBD2. The V and J ends lost 4 bases and 1 base, in that order; junction bases with no gene match: 13. CDR1 is SGDLS, CDR2 YYNGEE, per germline. This CDR3 contains 20 residues. CDR3 nucleotide sequence: TGTGCCAGCAGCCTACCCGGGACTAGCGGGAGTCTGGTATCCTACAATGAGCAGTTCTTC. Protein product: CASSLPGTSGSLVSYNEQFF. Full variable domain (missing parts from reference TRBV9 and TRBJ2-1): DSGVTQTPKHLITATGQRVTLRCSPRSGDLSVYWYQQSLDQGLQFLIQYYNGEERAKGNILERFSAQQFPDLHSELNLSSLELGDSALYFCASSLPGTSGSLVSYNEQFFGPGTRLTVL.